Presented here are 26 T cell receptor beta chains from one specimen sequenced in a study of blood T cell repertoires in COVID-19. Sequencing was performed with immunoSEQ multiplex PCR; in TCRdb, only in-frame clones are kept and a portion is missing. The table lists some 110,000 clones, over 75% of them singletons. The material sequenced was peripheral blood. All receptors come from a man in his fifties or sixties with active or convalescent COVID-19.

The rearrangement uses TRBV28 and TRBJ2-7; no clear D. Germline values: CDR1 MDHEN, CDR2 SYDVKM. Trimming left V 7 bases short and J 4 bases short, with 26 bases between. This CDR3 has 17 amino acids. CDR3 in amino acids: CASTSVTPIGKHYEQYF. CDR3 in DNA: TGTGCCAGCACCTCGGTGACACCGATTGGAAAACATTACGAGCAGTACTTC.

The V gene is TRBV10-3, the J gene TRBJ1-2; D is ambiguous. The CDR3 runs 14 residues. Trimming cost V 7 bases and J 1 base, with 13 bases left between them. The germline V gene encodes CDR1 ENHRY and CDR2 SYGVKD. Written as DNA, the CDR3 is TGTGCCATCACCCCGGCACGGGATAACTATGGCTACACCTTC. Translated, it gives CAITPARDNYGYTF.

The chain is built from TRBV5-5 and TRBJ1-2; a weak D match, TRBD1 (5 bases). Per the germline V gene, CDR1 is SGHKS and CDR2 is YYEKEE (reference sequence). The CDR3 has 15 amino acids. Trimming shortened V by 0 bases and J by 0 bases, and 9 bases separated the two germline ends. CDR3 nucleotides: TGTGCCAGCAGCTTGGCCGGAGGGGCTAACTATGGCTACACCTTC. Encoded protein: CASSLAGGANYGYTF.

The chain uses TRBV27 and TRBJ2-3, with D maybe TRBD2 (5 bases). CDR3 size: 13 residues. The germline V gene encodes CDR1 MNHEY and CDR2 SMNVEV (reference sequence). The V and J ends lost 2 bases and 8 bases respectively, with 11 bases between them. The CDR3 region is CASSLGGLSTQYF. In nucleotides, the CDR3 is TGTGCCAGCAGTTTAGGAGGCCTGAGTACGCAGTATTTT.

This clone was recorded only once. The genes are TRBV13 and TRBJ1-2, with D possibly matching TRBD1 (5 bases). The V gene lost 6 bases and the J gene lost 3 bases, with 20 bases spanning the gap. This CDR3 spans 16 amino acids. The germline gives CDR1 PRHDT, CDR2 FYEKMQ (reference sequence). The CDR3 sequence: CASRSRGGLRDYGYTF. CDR3 DNA sequence: TGTGCCAGCAGATCCCGGGGGGGGTTAAGGGACTATGGCTACACCTTC. Filled out from reference TRBV13 and TRBJ1-2, the complete variable domain reads AAGVIQSPRHLIKEKRETATLKCYPIPRHDTVYWYQQGPGQDPQFLISFYEKMQSDKGSIPDRFSAQQFSDYHSELNMSSLELGDSALYFCASRSRGGLRDYGYTFGSGTRLTVV.

V and J are TRBV29-1 and TRBJ2-5, with TRBD1 identical over 11 bases. J was trimmed by 10 bases and V by 0 bases; bases with no gene match: 10. The CDR3 contains 15 residues. Germline V gene lookup returns CDR1 SQVTM and CDR2 ANQGSEA. The CDR3 region is CSVEDWGQGVEVQYF. The CDR3 nucleotides read TGCAGCGTTGAAGATTGGGGACAGGGGGTGGAAGTCCAGTACTTC.

The gene calls are TRBV29-1 and TRBJ2-1; TRBD2 agrees at 8 bases. This CDR3 spans 13 amino acids. CDR1 and CDR2 from the germline V gene are SQVTM and ANQGSEA. The V and J ends lost 4 bases and 2 bases, in that order; junction bases with no gene match: 1. The CDR3 DNA reads TGCAGCGTTGCACTAGCGGCCTACAATGAGCAGTTCTTC. Its translation is CSVALAAYNEQFF.

The V gene is TRBV14, the J gene TRBJ2-7; tentative D call: TRBD2 (5 bases). CDR1 is SGHDN, CDR2 FVKESK, per germline. Trimming shortened V by 1 base and J by 6 bases, and 13 bases separated the two germline ends. CDR3 length: 14 residues. CDR3 region: CASSQVRGKSEQYF. The CDR3 DNA is TGTGCCAGCAGCCAAGTGAGAGGGAAAAGCGAGCAGTACTTC.

In the case of this clone: At one of its ends the junction is not consistent with the germline gene, which may arise from a read error. Other DNA sequences of this sample code for an identical CDR3. This chain's CDR3 is CASSLTRLAPLHF. Written as DNA, the CDR3 is TGTGCCAGCAGTTTAACCAGGTTGGCACCTCTCCACTTT. The J gene is TRBJ1-6, the V gene TRBV27; no reliable D call. This CDR3 comprises 13 residues. The germline V gene has CDR1 MNHEY and CDR2 SMNVEV (reference sequence).

V and J are TRBV6-2 or TRBV6-3 and TRBJ1-1, with 9 bases that match TRBD1. V dropped 2 bases and J dropped 7; count of bases not matched to a gene: 8. Germline V gene data show CDR1 as MNHEY and CDR2 as SVGEGT. The CDR3 extends over 15 amino acids. Here the CDR3 reads CASSYLLQGASEAFF. The CDR3, as DNA: TGTGCCAGCAGTTACCTCTTACAGGGGGCGAGTGAAGCTTTCTTT.

The rearrangement uses TRBV28 and TRBJ1-5; D unresolved. Trimming shortened V by 7 bases and J by 2 bases, and 12 bases separated the two germline ends. Germline assignment: CDR1 MDHEN and CDR2 SYDVKM. This CDR3 has 14 residues. The chain's CDR3 is CASTLESRNQPQHF. The CDR3 coding sequence is TGTGCCAGCACCCTGGAGTCGCGCAATCAGCCCCAGCATTTT. Variable domain in full (rest from reference TRBV28 and TRBJ1-5): DVKVTQSSRYLVKRTGEKVFLECVQDMDHENMFWYRQDPGLGLRLIYFSYDVKMKEKGDIPEGYSVSREKKERFSLILESASTNQTSMYLCASTLESRNQPQHFGDGTRLSIL.

As DNA, the CDR3 is TGTGCCAGCAGCCGGGACAGGGGTGTAGATACGCAGTATTTT. This encodes CASSRDRGVDTQYF. This rearrangement joins TRBV6-4 to TRBJ2-3, with 10 bases matching TRBD1. Germline values: CDR1 MRHNA, CDR2 SNTAGT. The CDR3 runs 14 residues. With 6 bases clipped from V and 5 bases from J, the junction kept 5 bases outside the gene matches.

The chain recombines TRBV30 with TRBJ1-6, with a possible D match to TRBD1 (6 bases). Trimming stripped 2 bases from V and 6 bases from J, with 14 bases between. The CDR3 sequence is 15 residues long. Germline values: CDR1 GTSNPN, CDR2 SVGIG (reference sequence). CDR3 DNA sequence: TGTGCCTGGAGTCTCAGGGGAATTGGTAATTCACCCCTCCACTTT. Translation: CAWSLRGIGNSPLHF.

V usage is TRBV10-3 and J usage is TRBJ1-1, with D hard to call. The CDR3 is 14 amino acids. Looked up from germline, CDR1 is ENHRY and CDR2 is SYGVKD. V lost 0 bases, J lost 7 bases, and 12 bases lay in between. The CDR3 sequence: CAISESGLNGEAFF. The CDR3 bases are TGTGCCATCAGTGAGTCCGGTTTAAACGGTGAAGCTTTCTTT.

This clone was observed a few times. The rearrangement uses TRBV19 and TRBJ2-3, with a weak D call TRBD2 (7 bases). There are 17 residues in the CDR3. Germline V gene sequence: CDR1 LNHDA, CDR2 SQIVND (reference sequence). The V and J ends lost 5 bases and 0 bases respectively, with 18 bases between them. The CDR3 DNA is TGTGCCAGTAGTCAAACGGGGGGCGCCCCTAGCACAGATACGCAGTATTTT. This gives the protein CASSQTGGAPSTDTQYF.

This clone was recorded a few times. The V gene is TRBV29-1, the J gene TRBJ1-1; TRBD1 might be the D (5 bases). The CDR3 runs 12 residues. Trimming left V 2 bases short and J 5 bases short, with 9 bases between. Per the germline V gene, CDR1 is SQVTM and CDR2 is ANQGSEA. CDR3 amino acids: CSVETGITEAFF. The CDR3 DNA follows: TGCAGCGTTGAAACAGGAATAACTGAAGCTTTCTTT.

V and J are TRBV7-2 and TRBJ2-1; 7 bases match TRBD1. V lost 1 base, J lost 6 bases, and 6 bases stayed unmatched. The CDR3 spans 15 residues. Looked up from germline, CDR1 is SGHTA and CDR2 is FQGNSA. The CDR3 DNA sequence: TGTGCCAGCAGCTTAGATTCGGACAGGTCCAATGAGCAGTTCTTC. It codes for CASSLDSDRSNEQFF. Combining the CDR3 with reference TRBV7-2 and TRBJ2-1 gives the whole variable domain GAGVSQSPSNKVTEKGKDVELRCDPISGHTALYWYRQSLGQGLEFLIYFQGNSAPDKSGLPSDRFSAERTGGSVSTLTIQRTQQEDSAVYLCASSLDSDRSNEQFFGPGTRLTVL.

V is TRBV7-3 and J is TRBJ2-1, with 15 bases fitting TRBD2. The CDR3 has 17 amino acids. Germline values: CDR1 SGHTA, CDR2 FQGTGA. The junction had 7 bases not matched to a gene; V was cut back by 5 bases and J by 5 bases. As DNA, the CDR3 is TGTGCCAGCAGCCCGCCAGGACTAGCGGGAGGGAACAATGAGCAGTTCTTC. Translating it yields CASSPPGLAGGNNEQFF.

The J gene is TRBJ2-7, the V gene TRBV2, with TRBD1 matching over 7 bases. This CDR3 has 15 residues. CDR1 and CDR2 from the germline V gene are SNHLY and FYNNEI. V was pared by 4 bases and J by 5 bases, with 11 bases of the junction left unmatched. CDR3 nucleotides: TGTGCCAGCAGTGTGGACAGGTCTGTCCCTCACGAGCAGTACTTC. Translating it yields CASSVDRSVPHEQYF.

The rearrangement links TRBV7-3 to TRBJ1-2, with a weak D call TRBD1 (6 bases). CDR3 length equals 14 residues. V was shortened by 5 bases and J by 5 bases, with 15 bases between the two germline ends. Germline CDR1 reads SGHTA; CDR2 reads FQGTGA. The CDR3 spells CASSPLRGAYGYTF. The CDR3, as DNA: TGTGCCAGCAGCCCTTTGCGGGGGGCATATGGCTACACCTTC.

This clone was counted once. This sequence joins TRBV19 and TRBJ1-2, with D tentatively TRBD1 (6 bases). The V end was cut by 9 bases, the J end by 7 bases, with 12 bases between. The CDR3 is 11 amino acids. Germline V gene data show CDR1 as LNHDA and CDR2 as SQIVND (reference sequence). The CDR3: CARGGGPGYTF. The CDR3 DNA sequence: TGTGCCAGAGGGGGGGGGCCTGGCTACACCTTC.

In its sample, this clone was seen a few times. The V and J genes are TRBV27 and TRBJ1-3; tentative D call: TRBD1 (6 bases). Trimming stripped 4 bases from V and 2 bases from J, with 12 bases between. The CDR3 spans 15 residues. Germline V gene lookup returns CDR1 MNHEY and CDR2 SMNVEV (reference sequence). CDR3 sequence (DNA): TGTGCCAGCAGTTCCAGGAACAGGGCTGGAAACACCATATATTTT. This gives the protein CASSSRNRAGNTIYF.

The genes are TRBV19 and TRBJ2-1; TRBD1 is a possible D gene (7 bases). Germline V lookup: CDR1 LNHDA, CDR2 SQIVND (reference sequence). This CDR3 region has 16 residues. V lost 1 base and J lost 0, with 10 bases in between. The CDR3 sequence is CASSIGQGGSYNEQFF. CDR3 DNA sequence: TGTGCCAGTAGTATAGGGCAGGGGGGCTCCTACAATGAGCAGTTCTTC.

This sequence joins TRBV18 and TRBJ1-6, with D possibly matching TRBD1 (6 bases). The V end was cut by 3 bases, the J end by 10 bases, with 13 bases between. The germline V gene encodes CDR1 KGHSH and CDR2 LQKENI. The CDR3 loop spans 14 amino acids. CDR3 protein: CASSPQGQHSPLHF. Written as DNA, the CDR3 is TGTGCCAGCTCACCCCAGGGACAACACTCACCCCTCCACTTT.

The rearrangement joins TRBV19 to TRBJ2-1; 12 positions agree with TRBD2. CDR3 length: 23 residues. Per germline, CDR1 LNHDA and CDR2 SQIVND (reference sequence). The V and J ends lost 3 bases and 0 bases, in that order; junction bases with no gene match: 21. CDR3 DNA: TGTGCCAGTAGTATTCAGACAGGAAGTCGCCTAGCGGGAGGGCCGTCCTCCTACAATGAGCAGTTCTTC. It encodes CASSIQTGSRLAGGPSSYNEQFF. The entire variable domain, with the rest obtained from reference TRBV19 and TRBJ2-1, is as follows: DGGITQSPKYLFRKEGQNVTLSCEQNLNHDAMYWYRQDPGQGLRLIYYSQIVNDFQKGDIAEGYSVSREKKESFPLTVTSAQKNPTAFYLCASSIQTGSRLAGGPSSYNEQFFGPGTRLTVL.

This clone appeared a few times. The rearrangement links TRBV7-2 to TRBJ1-5, with D possibly matching TRBD1 (5 bases). V gave up 3 bases and J gave up 5 bases, with 8 bases separating them. The CDR3 length is 13 residues. The germline gives CDR1 SGHTA, CDR2 FQGNSA. CDR3 sequence: CASSFGGDQPQHF. The DNA for the CDR3 is TGTGCCAGCAGCTTTGGGGGGGATCAGCCCCAGCATTTT.